This T cell receptor (beta chain) was observed in a study of CD8+ T cells in alopecia areata. About the study: Twice daily, treated patients received 5 to 10 mg of oral tofacitinib.

This sample's treatment: oral pan-JAK inhibitor, 5-10 mg twice daily. In the case of this clone: Its target is unknown.

Sequencing relied on a cDNA template that was reverse transcribed from extracted RNA. TCRdb's copy holds only in-frame clones and misses some; the assay was immunoSEQ multiplex PCR. Of some 200,000 clones listed, 55% to 70% are singletons. General observations from the study: Throughout tofacitinib, many expanded lesional clones continued to persist in scalp and blood. Scalp sequencing also captures normal skin's resident alphabeta T cells.

Per germline, CDR1 SNHLY and CDR2 FYNNEI. The CDR3 runs to 12 residues. Trimming removed 8 bases at V and 9 bases at J, with 14 bases between. This receptor was taken from a human donor with alopecia areata. The chain combines TRBV2 with TRBJ2-1; possibly TRBD2 for D (5 bases). Source: CD4+ T cells sorted from blood, taken at week 4, from a patient treated with tofacitinib. The CDR3 DNA is TGTGCCAGCTTACTAGAGAGAAGTGAGCAGTTCTTC. Translating it yields CASLLERSEQFF.